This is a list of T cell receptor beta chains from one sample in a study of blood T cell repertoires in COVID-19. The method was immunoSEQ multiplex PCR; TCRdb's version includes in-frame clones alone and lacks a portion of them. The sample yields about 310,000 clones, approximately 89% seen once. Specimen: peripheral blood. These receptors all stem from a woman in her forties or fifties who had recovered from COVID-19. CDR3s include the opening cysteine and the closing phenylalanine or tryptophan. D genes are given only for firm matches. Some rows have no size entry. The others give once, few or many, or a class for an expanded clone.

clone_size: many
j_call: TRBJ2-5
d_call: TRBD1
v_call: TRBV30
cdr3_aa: CAWIRDSNQETQYF
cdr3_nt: TGTGCCTGGATCCGGGACAGCAACCAAGAGACCCAGTACTTC

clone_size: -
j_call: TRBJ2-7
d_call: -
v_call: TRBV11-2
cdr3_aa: CASSPMAGQNYEQYF
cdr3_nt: TGTGCCAGCAGCCCAATGGCGGGACAGAACTACGAGCAGTACTTC

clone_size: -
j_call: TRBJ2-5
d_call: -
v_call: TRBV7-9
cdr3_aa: CASSPQTGLQETQYF
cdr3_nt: TGTGCCAGCAGCCCTCAAACAGGGCTCCAAGAGACCCAGTACTTC

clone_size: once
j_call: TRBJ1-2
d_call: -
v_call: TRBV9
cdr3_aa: CASSPHGGGGYTF
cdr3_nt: TGTGCCAGCAGCCCCCACGGAGGTGGTGGCTACACCTTC

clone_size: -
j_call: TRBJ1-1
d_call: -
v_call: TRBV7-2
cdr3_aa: CASSLSRDTEAFF
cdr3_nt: TGTGCCAGCAGCTTATCTCGGGACACTGAAGCTTTCTTT

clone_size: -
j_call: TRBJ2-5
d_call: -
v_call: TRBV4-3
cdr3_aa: CASSPSRLSETQYF
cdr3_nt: TGCGCCAGCAGCCCCAGCCGACTTTCGGAGACCCAGTACTTC

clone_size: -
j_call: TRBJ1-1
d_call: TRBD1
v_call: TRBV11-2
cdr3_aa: CASSSGTGVTEAFF
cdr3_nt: TGTGCCAGCAGCTCCGGGACAGGGGTCACTGAAGCTTTCTTT

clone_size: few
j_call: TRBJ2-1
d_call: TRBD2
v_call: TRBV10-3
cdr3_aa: CATKTSGGFDEQFF
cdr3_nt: TGTGCCACCAAGACTAGCGGGGGGTTCGATGAGCAGTTCTTC

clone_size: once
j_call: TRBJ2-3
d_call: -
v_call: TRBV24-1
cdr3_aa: CATRGVNTDTQYF
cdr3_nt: TGTGCCACTCGGGGAGTTAACACAGATACGCAGTATTTT

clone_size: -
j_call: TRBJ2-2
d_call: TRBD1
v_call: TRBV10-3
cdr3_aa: CAISEAHFGTDGELFF
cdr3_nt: TGTGCCATCAGTGAGGCCCACTTTGGGACAGACGGGGAGCTGTTTTTT

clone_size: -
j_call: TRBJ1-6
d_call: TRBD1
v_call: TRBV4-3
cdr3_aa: CASSLSGTANSPLHF
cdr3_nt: TGCGCCAGCAGCCTATCCGGGACAGCAAATTCACCCCTCCACTTT

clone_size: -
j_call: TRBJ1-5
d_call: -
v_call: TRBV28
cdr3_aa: CASSLPPEGNSNQPQHF
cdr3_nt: TGTGCCAGCAGTTTGCCCCCCGAGGGAAATAGCAATCAGCCCCAGCATTTT

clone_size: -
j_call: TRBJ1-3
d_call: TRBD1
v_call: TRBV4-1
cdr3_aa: CASSPGQGVGNTIYF
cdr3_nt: TGCGCCAGCAGCCCCGGACAGGGGGTTGGAAACACCATATATTTT

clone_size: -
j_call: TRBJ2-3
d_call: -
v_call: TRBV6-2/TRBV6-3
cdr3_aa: CASSPGGQSTDTQYF
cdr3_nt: TGTGCCAGCAGCCCAGGAGGACAGAGCACAGATACGCAGTATTTT

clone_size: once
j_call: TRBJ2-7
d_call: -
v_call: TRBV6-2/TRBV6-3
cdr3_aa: CASSSPPQTYEQYF
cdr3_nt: TGTGCCAGCAGTTCTCCGCCGCAGACCTACGAGCAGTACTTC

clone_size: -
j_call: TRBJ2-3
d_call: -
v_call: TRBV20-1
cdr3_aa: CSARDRRAQYF
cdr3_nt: TGCAGTGCTAGAGACAGACGGGCGCAGTATTTT

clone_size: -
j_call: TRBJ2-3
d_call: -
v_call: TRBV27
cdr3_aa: CASSPLSSTDTQYF
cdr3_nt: TGTGCCAGCAGTCCCCTTTCCAGCACAGATACGCAGTATTTT

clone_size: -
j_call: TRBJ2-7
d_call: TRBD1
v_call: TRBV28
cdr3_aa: CASSKHGTGIYRYF
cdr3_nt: TGTGCCAGCAGTAAGCACGGGACAGGAATTTACCGGTACTTC

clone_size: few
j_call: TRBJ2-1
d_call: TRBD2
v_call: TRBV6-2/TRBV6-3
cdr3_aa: CASSASGGVYNEQFF
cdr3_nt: TGTGCCAGCAGTGCTAGCGGGGGGGTTTACAATGAGCAGTTCTTC

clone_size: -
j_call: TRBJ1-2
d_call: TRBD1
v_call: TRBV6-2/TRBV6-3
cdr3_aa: CASSYRYRGQTDYGYTF
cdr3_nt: TGTGCCAGCAGTTACCGCTACAGGGGTCAGACCGACTATGGCTACACCTTC

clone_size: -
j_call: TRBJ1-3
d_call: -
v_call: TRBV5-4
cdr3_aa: CASSRDGGSSGNTIYF
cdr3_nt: TGTGCCAGCAGCCGGGACGGAGGGTCCTCTGGAAACACCATATATTTT

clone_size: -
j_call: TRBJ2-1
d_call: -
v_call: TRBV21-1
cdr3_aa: CASSRRLAGPYNEQFF
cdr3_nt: TGTGCCAGCAGCAGGCGACTAGCGGGGCCCTACAATGAGCAGTTCTTC

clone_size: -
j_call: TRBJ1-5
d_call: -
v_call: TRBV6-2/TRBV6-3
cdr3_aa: CASSYRQVHQPQHF
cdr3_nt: TGTGCCAGCAGTTATCGACAGGTGCATCAGCCCCAGCATTTT

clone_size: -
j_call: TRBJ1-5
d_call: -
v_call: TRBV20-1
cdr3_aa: CSASPGANQPQHF
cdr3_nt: TGCAGTGCTAGTCCAGGGGCTAATCAGCCCCAGCATTTT

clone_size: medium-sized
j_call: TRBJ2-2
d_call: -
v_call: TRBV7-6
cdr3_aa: CASSPGEGTGELFF
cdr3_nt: TGTGCCAGCAGCCCAGGGGAGGGGACCGGGGAGCTGTTTTTT

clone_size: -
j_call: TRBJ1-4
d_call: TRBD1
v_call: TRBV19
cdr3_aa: CASSTPTGINEKLFF
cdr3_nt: TGTGCCAGTAGTACACCGACAGGGATTAATGAAAAACTGTTTTTT

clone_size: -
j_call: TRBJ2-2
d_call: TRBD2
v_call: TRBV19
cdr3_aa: CASILTGGPMSGELFF
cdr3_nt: TGTGCCAGTATCCTGACGGGGGGACCCATGTCCGGGGAGCTGTTTTTT

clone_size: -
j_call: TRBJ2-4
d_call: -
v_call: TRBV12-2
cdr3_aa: CASRSSSEAKNIQYF
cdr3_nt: TGTGCAAGTCGCTCCTCGAGCGAAGCCAAAAACATTCAGTACTTC

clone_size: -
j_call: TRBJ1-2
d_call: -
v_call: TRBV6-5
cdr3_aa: CASSYATDYGYTF
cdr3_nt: TGTGCCAGCAGTTACGCTACAGACTATGGCTACACCTTC

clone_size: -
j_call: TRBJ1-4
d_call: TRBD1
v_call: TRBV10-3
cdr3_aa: CATRQGEEKLFF
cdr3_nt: TGTGCCACTAGACAGGGGGAAGAAAAACTGTTTTTT

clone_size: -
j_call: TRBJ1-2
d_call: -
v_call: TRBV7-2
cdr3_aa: CASSLERDTGRGNGYTF
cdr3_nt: TGTGCCAGCAGCTTAGAGAGGGACACAGGGAGGGGAAATGGCTACACCTTC

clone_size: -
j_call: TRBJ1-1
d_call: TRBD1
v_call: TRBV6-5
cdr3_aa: CASGGTGPEAFF
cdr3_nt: TGTGCCAGCGGGGGGACAGGGCCTGAAGCTTTCTTT

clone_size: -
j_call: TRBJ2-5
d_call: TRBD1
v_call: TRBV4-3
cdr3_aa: CASSQKIRDSAQTQYF
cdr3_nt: TGCGCCAGCAGCCAAAAAATCCGGGACAGTGCCCAGACCCAGTACTTC

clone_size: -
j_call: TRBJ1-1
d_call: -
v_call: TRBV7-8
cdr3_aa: CASSPRGGGTEAFF
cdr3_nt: TGTGCCAGCAGCCCGAGGGGCGGGGGAACTGAAGCTTTCTTT

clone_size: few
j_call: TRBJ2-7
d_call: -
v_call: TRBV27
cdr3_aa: CASSPSLANEQYF
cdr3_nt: TGTGCCAGCAGCCCGTCCCTGGCAAACGAGCAGTACTTC

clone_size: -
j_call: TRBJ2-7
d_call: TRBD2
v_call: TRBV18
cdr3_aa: CASSSGAGAEQYF
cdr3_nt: TGTGCCAGCTCAAGCGGGGCCGGTGCCGAGCAGTACTTC